A single sample is the source of the 29 T cell receptor beta chains below, sequenced in a study of immune evolution from preneoplasia to lung adenocarcinoma. Profiling relied on immunoSEQ multiplex PCR, and the TCRdb table lists in-frame clones only, not all of them. The sample gives some 2,900 clones, roughly 85% of which show up once; 7.5% to 8.5% is in the top ten. The sample consisted of FFPE adjacent normal lung tissue. The receptors shown here come from a person aged 70 to 85 with lung adenocarcinoma.

In the case of this clone: A read error may account for a junction end that differs from germline. The chain is built from TRBV2 and TRBJ1-2, with D unclear. Germline V gene sequence: CDR1 SNHLY, CDR2 FYNNEI. The CDR3 loop spans 14 amino acids. The CDR3 nucleotides are TGTGCCAGCGGTGATCCGGGTTCCAACTATGGCTACACCTTC. Its protein product is CASGDPGSNYGYTF.

The rearrangement joins TRBV7-8 to TRBJ2-7; 8 bases fit TRBD1. CDR3 size: 14 residues. J was trimmed by 3 bases and V by 4 bases; bases with no gene match: 5. The V gene's germline CDR1 is SGHVS and CDR2 FQNEAQ. CDR3: CASSSSDRGYEQYF. CDR3 bases: TGTGCCAGCAGCTCCTCCGACAGGGGCTACGAGCAGTACTTC.

This sequence joins TRBV28 and TRBJ1-2; D gene unclear. The V end was cut by 1 base, the J end by 8 bases, with 14 bases between. Germline CDR1 is MDHEN and CDR2 is SYDVKM. This CDR3 comprises 14 residues. CDR3 sequence: CASSLFGRTLGYTF. CDR3 in DNA: TGTGCCAGCAGTTTATTTGGCAGGACCCTAGGCTACACCTTC.

In its sample, this clone was seen once. The chain carries TRBV6-1 and TRBJ1-5; 7 bases line up with TRBD1. The CDR3 has 14 amino acids. J gave up 6 bases and V 0 bases, and 2 bases lay outside the gene matches. Germline CDR1 reads MNHNS; CDR2 reads SASEGT. The DNA of the CDR3 is TGTGCCAGCAGTGAAGCGCAGGGGGGTCAGCCCCAGCATTTT. Translation: CASSEAQGGQPQHF.

In this sample, this clone is large (0.1 to 1%). J is TRBJ2-7 and V is TRBV4-1; D perhaps matches TRBD1 (6 bases). Per germline, CDR1 MGHRA and CDR2 YSYEKL. The CDR3 loop spans 16 amino acids. The V and J ends lost 0 bases and 3 bases respectively, with 15 bases between them. Here the CDR3 reads CASSQDPGGALYEQYF. In DNA form, the CDR3 reads TGCGCCAGCAGCCAAGATCCTGGGGGCGCGCTCTACGAGCAGTACTTC.

This chain joins TRBV5-8 and TRBJ2-4; D is perhaps TRBD2 (6 bases). CDR3 length: 16 amino acids. The V gene lost 4 bases and the J gene lost 7 bases, with 21 bases spanning the gap. Per the germline V gene, CDR1 is SGHTS and CDR2 is YDEGEE. Here the CDR3 DNA reads TGTGCCAGCAGCACTGGGACTGGATTATTAGGGAACATTCAGTACTTC. Translation gives CASSTGTGLLGNIQYF.

This chain connects TRBV9 to TRBJ1-1; D is perhaps TRBD1 (6 bases). The V end lost 0 bases, the J end lost 4 bases, and 10 bases lay between the germline ends. This CDR3 region has 14 residues. Germline CDR1 SGDLS, CDR2 YYNGEE. CDR3 DNA sequence: TGTGCCAGCAGCGTAGGCGGGGGGCTCACTGAAGCTTTCTTT. This codes for CASSVGGGLTEAFF.

This clone was picked up one time. This sequence joins TRBV28 and TRBJ1-4, with 9 bases that match TRBD1. In germline, CDR1 is MDHEN, CDR2 SYDVKM. The CDR3 has 15 residues. With 2 bases clipped from V and 10 bases from J, the junction kept 8 bases outside the gene matches. The CDR3 nucleotides read TGTGCCAGCAGTTTAGACGGGACAGGGTGGGGAAAACTGTTTTTT. Encoded protein: CASSLDGTGWGKLFF.

This clone appeared a few times. V gene TRBV6-1 combines with J gene TRBJ2-5; D is perhaps TRBD1 or TRBD2 (6 bases each). Germline V gives CDR1 MNHNS, CDR2 SASEGT. V gave up 2 bases and J gave up 5 bases, with 12 bases separating them. The CDR3 loop spans 14 amino acids. CDR3 residues: CASSERGVGETQYF. The CDR3 coding sequence is TGTGCCAGCAGTGAAAGGGGGGTCGGGGAGACCCAGTACTTC.

The chain combines TRBV10-3 with TRBJ1-2; the D is unclear. This CDR3 is built from 14 residues. The V end was cut by 2 bases, the J end by 1 base, with 8 bases between. Germline CDR1 is ENHRY and CDR2 is SYGVKD. The CDR3 protein is CAISEGTVNYGYTF. The CDR3 DNA is TGTGCCATCAGTGAGGGAACGGTTAACTATGGCTACACCTTC.

Sample share makes this clone large. This rearrangement joins TRBV30 to TRBJ2-7, with 8 bases aligning to TRBD2. The CDR3 runs 14 residues. Germline CDR1 reads GTSNPN; CDR2 reads SVGIG (reference sequence). With 0 bases clipped from V and 6 bases from J, the junction kept 7 bases outside the gene matches. The CDR3 loop reads CAWSVKVAGGEQYF. The DNA for the CDR3 is TGTGCCTGGAGTGTTAAGGTTGCGGGGGGCGAGCAGTACTTC.

The chain recombines TRBV7-3 with TRBJ1-1; 9 nucleotides agree with TRBD1. Germline CDR1 SGHTA, CDR2 FQGTGA. There are 13 residues in the CDR3. V gave up 5 bases and J gave up 8 bases; unmatched junction bases: 6. This CDR3 reads CASSQGQGAEAFF. CDR3 sequence (DNA): TGTGCCAGCAGCCAGGGACAGGGAGCGGAAGCTTTCTTT.

The gene calls are TRBV28 and TRBJ2-3, with D unclear. Trimming cost V 3 bases and J 2 bases, with 6 bases left between them. Germline CDR1 MDHEN, CDR2 SYDVKM. The CDR3 runs to 13 residues. The CDR3 loop is CASSLGVTDTQYF. The CDR3 DNA reads TGTGCCAGCAGTTTGGGCGTCACAGATACGCAGTATTTT.

The chain joins TRBV2 to TRBJ1-6, with TRBD1 matching 8 bases. The V segment lost 8 bases and the J segment 8 bases; nucleotides outside the gene matches: 5. CDR1 SNHLY and CDR2 FYNNEI come from the germline V gene. The length of the CDR3 is 13 residues. The CDR3 protein is CASAGQGDSPLHF. The CDR3 DNA sequence: TGTGCCAGCGCAGGACAGGGTGATTCACCCCTCCACTTT.

The J gene is TRBJ2-7, the V gene TRBV4-1, with 13 bases matching TRBD2. Germline V gene sequence: CDR1 MGHRA, CDR2 YSYEKL. CDR3 size: 14 residues. The V and J ends lost 3 bases and 10 bases, in that order; junction bases with no gene match: 6. The CDR3 protein is CASSHPGLAGDQYF. The CDR3 nucleotides read TGCGCCAGCAGCCACCCCGGACTAGCGGGAGATCAGTACTTC.

The genes are TRBV6-5 and TRBJ1-3; a weak D match, TRBD1 (5 bases). V was shortened by 5 bases and J by 0 bases, with 11 bases between the two germline ends. The CDR3 consists of 15 residues. Germline CDR1 and CDR2: MNHEY and SVGAGI. CDR3 amino acids: CASSHRGYSGNTIYF. The CDR3 DNA follows: TGTGCCAGCAGTCACCGGGGGTACTCTGGAAACACCATATATTTT.

This sequence joins TRBV6-6 and TRBJ1-2; no firm D call. Trimming took off 7 bases at V and 8 bases at J, with 14 bases between the two ends. The CDR3 sequence is 12 residues long. Germline CDR1 reads MNHNY; CDR2 reads SVGAGI (reference sequence). The CDR3 region is CASMMEIGGYTF. CDR3 in DNA: TGTGCCAGCATGATGGAGATTGGAGGCTACACCTTC.

This clone was found a few times. CDR3 protein: CASSSIGQGEAEKLFF. The CDR3 DNA follows: TGTGCCAGCAGTTCCATCGGGCAGGGAGAGGCGGAAAAACTGTTTTTT. The rearrangement uses TRBV6-5 and TRBJ1-4; D may be TRBD1 (5 bases). Germline CDR1 and CDR2: MNHEY and SVGAGI. The CDR3 spans 16 residues. With 4 bases removed from V and 8 bases from J, the gap between germline ends came to 20 bases.

The rearrangement joins TRBV19 to TRBJ1-4; 9 bases map to TRBD1. With 6 bases clipped from V and 7 bases from J, the junction kept 6 bases outside the gene matches. Germline V lookup: CDR1 LNHDA, CDR2 SQIVND (reference sequence). The CDR3 extends over 14 amino acids. CDR3 bases: TGTGCCAGTAGGAACAGGGGGCGAGGTGAAAAACTGTTTTTT. This encodes CASRNRGRGEKLFF.

This clone showed up just once. The chain combines TRBV30 with TRBJ1-5; TRBD1 might be the D (6 bases). Trimming removed 2 bases from V and 4 bases from J, with 12 bases in between. The CDR3 has 14 amino acids. Germline CDR1 GTSNPN, CDR2 SVGIG (reference sequence). The DNA for the CDR3 is TGTGCCTGGAGTATACGGGACAAAAATCAGCCCCAGCATTTT. This gives the protein CAWSIRDKNQPQHF.

The genes are TRBV5-4 and TRBJ1-2; D is perhaps TRBD1 (5 bases). Per germline, CDR1 SGHNT and CDR2 YYREEE (reference sequence). The CDR3 extends over 14 amino acids. Trimming cost V 6 bases and J 2 bases, with 14 bases left between them. The CDR3 bases are TGTGCCAGCACCGGGGGTTTTTTAAACTATGGCTACACCTTC. Its protein is CASTGGFLNYGYTF. The full variable domain, with the rest looked up from reference TRBV5-4 and TRBJ1-2, is ETGVTQSPTHLIKTRGQQVTLRCSSQSGHNTVSWYQQALGQGPQFIFQYYREEENGRGNFPPRFSGLQFPNYSSELNVNALELDDSALYLCASTGGFLNYGYTFGSGTRLTVV.

This CDR3 is CATGLAGVRQFF. DNA of the CDR3: TGTGCCACCGGACTAGCGGGGGTTCGGCAGTTCTTC. The chain recombines TRBV21-1 with TRBJ2-1; the table calls TRBD2, which could not be checked here. TRBV21-1 is marked as a pseudogene. The CDR3 has 12 residues.

A remark on this clone: The DNA is left out, because the CDR3 cannot be placed on it with certainty; the CDR3 is given as TCRdb lists it. The CDR3 protein is CASRSGFGQGAFDQPQHF. This chain joins TRBV12-2 and TRBJ1-5; the table's D call TRBD1 went unverified against the DNA. TRBV12-2 is a documented pseudogene. Counting both end residues, the CDR3 totals 18 amino acids.

The chain joins TRBV5-1 to TRBJ2-6; TRBD1 aligns across 11 bases. CDR1 and CDR2 (germline): SGHRS, YFSETQ. The CDR3 covers 17 residues. The ends lost 4 bases at V and 0 bases at J; junction bases unmatched: 3. The CDR3 is CASSAGQGVSGANVLTF. CDR3 coding DNA: TGCGCCAGCAGCGCGGGACAGGGGGTCTCTGGGGCCAACGTCCTGACTTTC.

The J gene is TRBJ2-3, the V gene TRBV9; D might be TRBD2 (5 bases). The CDR3 runs to 13 residues. Trimming pared 3 bases from V and 0 bases from J, leaving 5 bases between. Germline lookup yields CDR1 SGDLS and CDR2 YYNGEE. The CDR3: CASSGTSTDTQYF. The DNA of the CDR3 is TGTGCCAGCAGCGGGACTAGCACAGATACGCAGTATTTT. The whole variable domain, remainder taken from reference TRBV9 and TRBJ2-3, is DSGVTQTPKHLITATGQRVTLRCSPRSGDLSVYWYQQSLDQGLQFLIQYYNGEERAKGNILERFSAQQFPDLHSELNLSSLELGDSALYFCASSGTSTDTQYFGPGTRLTVL.

This clone was detected only a few times. The chain combines TRBV7-9 with TRBJ1-4; TRBD1 might be the D (6 bases). This CDR3 has 14 residues. CDR1 SEHNR and CDR2 FQNEAQ come from the germline V gene (reference sequence). V lost 5 bases to trimming and J lost 1 base, with 8 bases between them. The CDR3 loop reads CASSTGQTNEKLFF. The CDR3 bases are TGTGCCAGCAGCACGGGACAAACTAATGAAAAACTGTTTTTT.

V is TRBV18 and J is TRBJ2-5; perhaps TRBD2 as D (6 bases). The CDR3 is made up of 16 amino acids. Trimming pared 3 bases from V and 4 bases from J, leaving 18 bases between. CDR1 and CDR2 from the germline V gene are KGHSH and LQKENI. CDR3 nucleotides: TGTGCCAGCTCACCGACGCTAGCGACCCAGGCAGAGACCCAGTACTTC. Encoded protein: CASSPTLATQAETQYF.

This chain links TRBV5-4 with TRBJ2-7; 14 nucleotides match TRBD2. There are 15 residues in the CDR3. Looked up from germline, CDR1 is SGHNT and CDR2 is YYREEE (reference sequence). Losses at the gene ends were 4 bases for V and 7 bases for J; bases not matched to a gene: 7. Written as DNA, the CDR3 is TGTGCCAGCAGCCTCGGGACTAGCGGGAGTGGAGAGCAGTACTTC. Its translation: CASSLGTSGSGEQYF.

The chain carries TRBV6-1 and TRBJ1-2, with a tentative D call TRBD1 (5 bases). V lost 10 bases and J 6 bases, leaving 21 bases between the germline ends. CDR1 is MNHNS and CDR2 is SASEGT in the germline V gene. This CDR3 contains 14 residues. CDR3 in amino acids: CATGTLEQVDGYTF. In DNA, the CDR3 is TGTGCCACAGGGACTCTAGAACAAGTCGATGGCTACACCTTC.